The sequence of this T cell receptor (beta chain) was determined in a study of Tregs in tolerant kidney transplant recipients. Unstimulated regulatory T cells (CD4+CD25+CD127-), CD4+CD25- non-regulatory cells, CD4 and CD8 cells were FACS-sorted from thawed PBMCs. Broader study findings: Tregs expanded with activated donor B cells seemed most donor-specific. This study did not directly address biological reproducibility.

The CDR3 spans 18 residues. The germline V gene encodes CDR1 SGHVS and CDR2 FQNEAQ. V shed 2 bases and J 0 bases; nucleotides not matched to a gene: 7. On this clone: Its target is not known.

Profiling relied on immunoSEQ multiplex PCR, and the TCRdb table lists in-frame clones only, not all of them. The sample yields fewer than 150,000 clones, almost 95% seen once. The genes are TRBV7-8 and TRBJ2-1; 10 bases align to TRBD2. The material sequenced was CD4+ T cells from blood. This TCR was recovered from a human donor in good health. CDR3 bases: TGTGCCAGCAGCTTAAGTGGGTCTAGCGGGAGCTCCTACAATGAGCAGTTCTTC. Protein: CASSLSGSSGSSYNEQFF.